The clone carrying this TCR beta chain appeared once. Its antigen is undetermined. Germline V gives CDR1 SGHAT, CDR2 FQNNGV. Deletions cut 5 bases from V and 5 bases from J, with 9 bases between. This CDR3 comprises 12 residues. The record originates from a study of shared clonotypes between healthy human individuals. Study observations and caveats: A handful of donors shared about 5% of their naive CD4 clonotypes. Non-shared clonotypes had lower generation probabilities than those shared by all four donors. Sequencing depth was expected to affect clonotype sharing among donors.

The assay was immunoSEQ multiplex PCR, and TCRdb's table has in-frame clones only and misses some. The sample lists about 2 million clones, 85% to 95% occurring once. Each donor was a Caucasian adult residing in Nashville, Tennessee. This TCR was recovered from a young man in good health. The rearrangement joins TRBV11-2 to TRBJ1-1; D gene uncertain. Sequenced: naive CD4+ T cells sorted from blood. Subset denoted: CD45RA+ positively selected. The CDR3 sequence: CASSAAGTEAFF. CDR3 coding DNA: TGTGCCAGCAGCGCTGCGGGAACTGAAGCTTTCTTT.